These T cell receptor beta chains were read from a single sample in a study of T-cell reconstitution after alpha-beta-depleted transplantation in children. TCRdb ran MiXCR on the PCR reads and lists one entry per CDR3 protein. The table has 250,000 to 400,000 distinct CDR3 sequences, around 20% seen once. The sample consisted of PBMCs, mostly from graft donor cells, taken 180 days after TCRalphabeta/CD19-depleted stem cell transplant. These receptors were collected from a male patient aged 10 to 17 who had a stem cell transplant for acute lymphoblastic leukemia, so the T cells may come from the graft donor. Both conserved end residues are part of each CDR3. A D gene is named only where the DNA matches it firmly. Only some rows state a clone size, as once, few, many or a class for expanded clones.

d_call	clone_size	v_call	j_call	cdr3_nt	cdr3_aa
TRBD1	-	TRBV5-1	TRBJ1-2	TGCGCCAGCAGTCTAGGGGGACAGGGATACTATGGCTACACCTTC	CASSLGGQGYYGYTF
TRBD1	-	TRBV29-1	TRBJ2-5	TGCAGCGTTCCAGCAGGGGGCGCGGAGGGAGAGACCCAGTACTTC	CSVPAGGAEGETQYF
TRBD1	-	TRBV5-1	TRBJ1-3	TGCGCCAGCAGCTCCGGACAGGGGTCTGGAAACACCATATATTTT	CASSSGQGSGNTIYF
-	-	TRBV7-9	TRBJ2-1	TGTGCCAGCAGCTTAGGCGGGCAGGGCAGGAACAATGAGCAGTTCTTC	CASSLGGQGRNNEQFF
-	-	TRBV7-6	TRBJ2-7	TGTGCCAGCAGCTTACCAGCGGGTATTGGCTACGAGCAGTACTTC	CASSLPAGIGYEQYF
-	-	TRBV7-9	TRBJ2-5	TGTGCCAGCAGCGGACGCCGACGAGGGTTTGAGACCCAGTACTTC	CASSGRRRGFETQYF
-	-	TRBV29-1	TRBJ1-5	TGCGGCGTTGAAGATCCAGGGGAGCCCCAGCATTTT	CGVEDPGEPQHF
-	-	TRBV11-3	TRBJ2-7	TGTGCCAGCAGCCAAGGAGGGTCCCACGAGCAGTACTTC	CASSQGGSHEQYF
-	few	TRBV10-3	TRBJ2-2	TGTGCCATCCACCCGGGGGAGGGGACAACGAACACCGGGGAGCTGTTTTTT	CAIHPGEGTTNTGELFF
-	-	TRBV24-1	TRBJ2-1	TGTGCCACCAGTGATTTCAGTGAGCAGTTCTTC	CATSDFSEQFF
-	-	TRBV7-9	TRBJ2-5	TGTGCCAGCAGCTTCCGGACTGGGAAAGAGACCCAGTACTTC	CASSFRTGKETQYF
TRBD2	-	TRBV18	TRBJ2-7	TGTGCCAGCTCACCAGAGGGCAGCGGGAACCGCTACGAGCAGTACTTC	CASSPEGSGNRYEQYF
-	-	TRBV7-8	TRBJ2-3	TGTGCCAGCAGCTTAGGAAGGGGATACAGCACAGATACGCAGTATTTT	CASSLGRGYSTDTQYF
-	few	TRBV10-3	TRBJ1-2	TGTGCCATCAGTGAGACCCGGGAGGGTGGCTACACCTTC	CAISETREGGYTF
-	-	TRBV6-1	TRBJ2-5	TGTGCCAGCAATGGGCACAGGCAAGAGACCCAGTACTTC	CASNGHRQETQYF
-	few	TRBV18	TRBJ2-7	TGTGCCAGCTCACCCCAGGGTCTGCGGGCCTACGAGCAGTACTTC	CASSPQGLRAYEQYF
-	few	TRBV6-5	TRBJ2-7	TGTGCCAGCAGTTCGCGACAGGACTACGAGCAGTACTTC	CASSSRQDYEQYF
-	few	TRBV4-1	TRBJ2-1	TGCGCCAGCAGCCAACCGGGGCAGCCGGGTTACAATGAGCAGTTCTTC	CASSQPGQPGYNEQFF
-	-	TRBV9	TRBJ2-1	TGTGCCAGCAGCGTAGGAGGATTAGCGCTGAATGAGCAGTTCTTC	CASSVGGLALNEQFF
TRBD1	-	TRBV12-3/TRBV12-4	TRBJ1-2	TGTGCCAGCAGTTTTCAGGACAGGGGAGGGTATGGCTACACCTTC	CASSFQDRGGYGYTF
-	-	TRBV27	TRBJ1-2	TGTGCCAGCAGTTTAGGGCGGGGAGCTAACTATGGCTACACCTTC	CASSLGRGANYGYTF
TRBD2	-	TRBV2	TRBJ2-1	TGTGCCAGTGGTTCACTAGCGGCCCCTTACAATGAGCAGTTCTTC	CASGSLAAPYNEQFF
-	-	TRBV2	TRBJ1-1	TGTGCCAGCAGTGAACGTCAGTCGAACACTGAAGCTTTCTTT	CASSERQSNTEAFF
TRBD2	few	TRBV11-2	TRBJ2-1	TGTGCCAGCAGCTTAGTACGTGGACTAGCGGGAGGGGGGAATGAGCAGTTCTTC	CASSLVRGLAGGGNEQFF
-	-	TRBV7-9	TRBJ2-1	TGTGCCAGCAGACGCGGGACGGACAATGAGCAGTTCTTC	CASRRGTDNEQFF
TRBD1	few	TRBV4-1	TRBJ1-1	TGCGCCAGCAGCCGGGGGAGCGTTATGTACAGGGGGGAAGCTTTCTTT	CASSRGSVMYRGEAFF
-	few	TRBV27	TRBJ2-1	TGTGCCAGCAGTTGGGGGATTTGGAATGAGCAGTTCTTC	CASSWGIWNEQFF
-	-	TRBV20-1	TRBJ1-5	TGCAGTGCTAGAGAGCGGGGCCCAAGGGGGGGCAATCAGCCCCAGCATTTT	CSARERGPRGGNQPQHF
TRBD2	few	TRBV4-1	TRBJ2-7	TGCGCCAGCAGCCAATTCCTAGCGGGGGGTCCCGTCGTCTACGAGCAGTACTTC	CASSQFLAGGPVVYEQYF
-	few	TRBV15	TRBJ2-3	TGTGCCACCAGCAGAGCACCTGGGAGGTGGACAGATACGCAGTATTTT	CATSRAPGRWTDTQYF
TRBD2	-	TRBV11-3	TRBJ2-7	TGTGCCAGCAGCAAAACTAGCGGTTCCTACGAGCAGTACTTC	CASSKTSGSYEQYF
-	few	TRBV20-1	TRBJ1-5	TGCAGTGCTAGGACCGGGACCCGCTACGTCCAGCCCCAGCATTTT	CSARTGTRYVQPQHF
-	few	TRBV9	TRBJ2-5	TGTGCCAGCAGCGTAGTAGGGGACCAAGAGACCCAGTACTTC	CASSVVGDQETQYF
TRBD2	few	TRBV11-2	TRBJ2-1	TGTGCCAGCAGCTTAGATGGGATAGCGGGAGGGAGAGAGCAGTTCTTC	CASSLDGIAGGREQFF
-	few	TRBV4-1	TRBJ2-1	TGCGCCAGCAGCCTAGGGAACAGGGCCAATGAGCAGTTCTTC	CASSLGNRANEQFF
TRBD1	few	TRBV6-5	TRBJ1-1	TGTGCCAGCAGTTACTCCTCAGGGGGCACTGAAGCTTTCTTT	CASSYSSGGTEAFF
-	-	TRBV11-2	TRBJ1-5	TGTGCCAGCAGCCACAGTTTTGATAGCAATCAGCCCCAGCATTTT	CASSHSFDSNQPQHF
-	-	TRBV20-1	TRBJ1-1	TGCAGTGCTAGAGATCCCCGCGGGCTCCGGGACACTGAAGCTTTCTTT	CSARDPRGLRDTEAFF
TRBD1	few	TRBV5-6	TRBJ1-5	TGTGCCAGCAGCTTGGGGGGACAGGGGGGCAATCAGCCCCAGCATTTT	CASSLGGQGGNQPQHF
-	-	TRBV12-3/TRBV12-4	TRBJ1-2	TGTGCCAGCAGTGGGGACACTTCTGGCTACACCTTC	CASSGDTSGYTF
TRBD2	few	TRBV5-1	TRBJ2-2	TGCGCCAGCAGCTCGGGGCTAGCGGGAAAGAACACCGGGGAGCTGTTTTTT	CASSSGLAGKNTGELFF
-	-	TRBV20-1	TRBJ2-3	TGCAGTGCTTTGACTAGGGGGTTAGTGGTTACGCAGTATTTT	CSALTRGLVVTQYF
-	few	TRBV4-2	TRBJ1-1	TGTGCCAGCAGCCAAGATTGGGTCCTGAGGACTGAAGCTTTCTTT	CASSQDWVLRTEAFF
-	few	TRBV10-3	TRBJ1-1	TGTGCCATCAGTGAGTCCTCTAGGCTGGACAGAACCACTGAAGCTTTCTTT	CAISESSRLDRTTEAFF
TRBD2	-	TRBV7-8	TRBJ2-7	TGTGCCAGCAGCTTATTGGCTAGCGGGGGCTACGAGCAGTACTTC	CASSLLASGGYEQYF
-	few	TRBV5-1	TRBJ2-5	TGCGCCAGCAGCAAAGGGGGAGTAATGAAAGAGACCCAGTACTTC	CASSKGGVMKETQYF
-	few	TRBV29-1	TRBJ1-3	TGCAGCGTTAACGACGGAAACACCATATATTTT	CSVNDGNTIYF
TRBD2	-	TRBV24-1	TRBJ2-1	TGTGCCACCAGTGATTTGGGCGGGGGACTAGCGGCCTCCATGGATGAGCAGTTCTTC	CATSDLGGGLAASMDEQFF
-	-	TRBV5-1	TRBJ2-7	TGCGCCAGCAGCTTGGGACCAGATCATTACGAGCAGTACTTC	CASSLGPDHYEQYF
-	few	TRBV7-2	TRBJ1-3	TGTGCCAGCAGCTTAGGTCCGGGATTCTCTGGAAACACCATATATTTT	CASSLGPGFSGNTIYF
-	-	TRBV29-1	TRBJ2-3	TGCAGCGTTGCGGACAGCTATTCCACAGATACGCAGTATTTT	CSVADSYSTDTQYF
-	few	TRBV5-8	TRBJ1-6	TGTGCCAGCAGCTTTGACAGGTTTTCACCCCTCCACTTT	CASSFDRFSPLHF
-	-	TRBV4-1	TRBJ1-1	TGCGCCAGCAGCCAAGATAGAAGACACGGCCTTAGGAGGGCTGAAGCTTTCTTT	CASSQDRRHGLRRAEAFF
TRBD1	once	TRBV28	TRBJ1-6	TGTGCCAGCAGTTCTCACGGGACAGGGCAGTCACCCCTCCACTTT	CASSSHGTGQSPLHF
TRBD1	few	TRBV18	TRBJ2-3	TGTGCCAGCTCACCGTACAGGGGCGCCGATACGCAGTATTTT	CASSPYRGADTQYF
-	few	TRBV5-1	TRBJ2-1	TGCGCCAGCAGCATGCCCTTAATCACGCTCAATGAGCAGTTCTTC	CASSMPLITLNEQFF
-	-	TRBV10-3	TRBJ2-3	TGTGCCATCAGTGAGTCAGGACAAACTACGCAGTATTTT	CAISESGQTTQYF
-	-	TRBV4-1	TRBJ1-1	TGCGCCAGCAGCCAAGAAGGACCCTCTGAAGCTTTCTTT	CASSQEGPSEAFF
-	few	TRBV28	TRBJ1-2	TGTGCCAGCAGTGCCCGTTTTGGGGGTGGGGGTTATGGCTACACCTTC	CASSARFGGGGYGYTF
-	-	TRBV5-1	TRBJ2-3	TGCGCCAGCAGCTTTACGGCTAGCCGCACAGATACGCAGTATTTT	CASSFTASRTDTQYF